This T cell receptor (beta chain) was recorded in a study of cytomegalovirus exposure and HLA in healthy donors (dated by TCRdb to about 2017). Describing the broader study: In an earlier analysis of approximately 500 of the donors, roughly 300 Gb of sequence data and 100 million or so unique TCR beta sequences from about 179 million T cells were reported. Among the roughly 400 genotyped donors, more than 70% belonged to the genetic ancestry cluster associated with self-reported Caucasian donors. Alongside the repertoire data, information on donor age, sex, ethnicity and CMV serostatus was compiled. The study aimed to test whether cataloging public T cell receptors could reveal signatures of past pathogen exposure. Approximately 310 gigabases of sequencing data and approximately 85 million unique TCR sequences were included in an early release covering around 650 HLA-typed donors. Rather than using new phenotypic data, the later analysis identified candidate immune exposures from TCR beta sequences and from how often those sequences occurred across donors. On average, roughly 240,000 unique TCR beta nucleotide sequences were sequenced per donor among some 430 genotyped donors of the cohort, with 15% to 20% of those sequences being non-productive. Using immunosequencing, the study profiled T cell repertoires from about 620 subjects and related those repertoires to cytomegalovirus serostatus. Every discovery cohort repertoire had been produced on one sequencing platform. High-throughput TCR immunosequencing, statistical association of individual TCRs with disease status, and machine learning were combined to predict cytomegalovirus infection status. Along with the approximately 700-subject first cohort, a separate validation cohort of approximately 110 different subjects was used. Class I and class II HLA loci were covered by the typing at four-digit resolution. A few DR-DQ haplotypes were treated as single units for association and clustering because of strong linkage in the cohort. The number of donors typed differed by locus, with roughly 620-630 for A, B, C, DRB1 and DQB1, about 500 for DQA1, approximately 570 for DPA1, and 472 for DPB1. In an earlier analysis of 500 to 650 of the donors, high-throughput TCR beta sequencing was used to judge whether each TCR beta V gene segment behaved as functional or pseudogenic. To study patterns of TCR occurrence, a later analysis re-analyzed previously published TCR beta repertoires from hundreds of donors and added high-resolution HLA genotyping. A later genetic analysis took genome-wide SNP genotypes for about 55% of the 666 donors and used that subset as a discovery cohort. Overall study outcomes, separate from this receptor: The 87-base-pair reads could not distinguish some IMGT-functional V segments, including TRBV6-2 and TRBV6-3, so those segments were excluded. Because counts were too low, seventeen rarely observed V segments, including chromosome 9 orphons, were excluded from the earlier analysis of a few hundred of the donors. In a later analysis, several top co-occurrence clusters were reported to appear linked to parvovirus B19, influenza, CMV and Epstein-Barr virus. Compared with equally common non-associated chains, HLA-associated TCR beta chains in a later analysis were more clonally expanded and had lower generation probabilities. Specific HLA alleles were associated with 15,000 to 20,000 TCR beta sequences at a false discovery rate of 0.05 in a later analysis. Most TCR sequences were observed very rarely across donors, whereas some public TCRs were present in many individuals. CMV serostatus was the only immune exposure information available for the cohort. A later genetic analysis reported fewer N-insertions in productive TCRs among donors in an Asian-associated ancestry cluster than the roughly 620-donor mean. V-gene and J-gene trimming of TCR beta chains was associated with a missense DCLRE1C variant in a later genetic analysis, and the association was replicated in an independent cohort. The authors suggested that the approach could potentially be extended to other disease states and immunological phenotypes. Correlated functional status among segregating V segments might be attributable to linkage disequilibrium, but an unknown experimental factor could not be ruled out. The classifier was reported to diagnose cytomegalovirus status with high specificity and sensitivity in both the original and validation cohorts. An earlier analysis of approximately 530 of the donors showed that most TCR beta V segments appeared in productive rearrangements either about 87% or about 30% of the time, which broadly matched IMGT annotations. A further reported finding was that TCR beta sequences accurately predicted the HLA-A and HLA-B alleles for most subjects in the first cohort. A group of highly shared sequence variants was considered likely to be a technical artifact of the sequencing pipeline. Presence/absence analyses assumed roughly uniform sequencing depth across donors, an assumption that may not hold. A few of the identified cytomegalovirus-associated TCR beta chains were confirmed in vitro to be specific for cytomegalovirus antigens. A total of some 180 TCR beta chains were listed by the study as associated with cytomegalovirus. When HLA alleles, especially DR and DQ, strongly co-occurred, TCR associations were difficult to assign to individual alleles. The cohort was sequenced for TCR beta chains only, and without alpha or paired-chain data the features that could be detected were limited. Because some donors lacked HLA typing at each locus, the association tests relied only on the typed subset. According to a later analysis, most CMV-associated TCR beta chains appeared to be HLA-restricted, and the HLA associations seemed to be driven largely by CMV exposure. In a later analysis, TCR association rates were found to vary across HLA loci, with the most associated TCRs seen for DRB1 alleles and the fewest for HLA-C alleles.

The cohort comprised 666 healthy bone marrow donors. At the time of sampling, every cohort member was nominally healthy, though immune exposures that went unrecorded were likely present. The donor was CMV seropositive and was included in the group of 250 to 300 seropositive cohort members. A peripheral blood sample was provided by each donor, and peripheral blood mononuclear cells were used for TCR beta sequencing. Genomic DNA was extracted from the blood cell samples with the Qiagen DNeasy Blood Extraction Kit. The receptor library was made with the immunoSEQ multiplex PCR assay. A mixture of 60 forward primers for TCR Vbeta segments and 13 reverse primers for TCR Jbeta segments was used in the multiplex PCR. A multiplex PCR assay on genomic DNA amplified the CDR3 region of rearranged TCR beta genes. The Illumina HiSeq System was used to sequence the amplified TCR beta libraries as 87-base-pair reads. From the authors' description of their analysis: In a later analysis, some 80 million unique TCR beta chains were counted across the approximately 670 repertoires, and about 10 million of these chains were shared by at least two donors. Raw reads were error-corrected and collapsed into unique sequences by a nearest-neighbor algorithm in which closely related sequences were merged to remove PCR and sequencing errors. CDR3 sequences were aligned to IMGT reference sequences to assign V, D and J gene segments. Each retained sequence needed at least a six-nucleotide match to both a V gene segment and a J gene segment. A rearrangement counted as productive if the CDR3 had no stop codons and remained in frame with V and J, and every other rearrangement counted as non-productive. Following IMGT convention, CDR3 was defined as the stretch from the second conserved V-encoded cysteine to the conserved J-encoded phenylalanine. Sequences without an unambiguous match to a single V gene segment were excluded from the earlier analysis of about 600 of the donors. An earlier analysis of a few hundred of the donors classified V segments as functional when productive rearrangements were above 56.7% and as segregating when the standard deviation between donors was above 5%. A statistical classification framework was built to diagnose cytomegalovirus status from the catalog of TCR beta chain sequences. In a later analysis, TCR nucleotide sequences were compared against IMGT/GENE-DB human TR gene sequences so that V and J genes could be assigned. In a later analysis, CDR3 sequences and most-parsimonious VDJ recombination scenarios were assigned using the TCRdist pipeline. In a later analysis, every TCR beta chain was defined by the combination of its CDR3 amino acid sequence and its V-gene family, and reads without a unique V-gene family were dropped. A later analysis removed 592 highly shared, low-generation-probability nucleotide sequences to deal with suspected cross-contamination and a sequencing artifact. In a later analysis, a clonal expansion index was calculated for each public chain from normalized within-repertoire ranks of inferred template counts. In a later analysis, generation probabilities were computed with a VDJ recombination model fitted to out-of-frame rearrangements, and the resulting probabilities were checked against IGoR. In a later analysis, hypergeometric tests were used to score TCR-TCR, TCR-HLA and TCR-CMV co-occurrence, with a repertoire-size bias correction applied to TCR pairs. To estimate false discovery rates, a later analysis permuted the HLA or CMV assignments 20 times. In a later analysis, co-occurring TCRs were grouped using DBSCAN, and TCRdist sequence similarity was added for clustering within HLA-allele-positive subsets. Repertoires with fewer than 30,000 or more than 120,000 public chains were left out of co-occurrence clustering, as were five repertoires with anomalous nucleotide sharing. TCRdb obtained this table from immuneACCESS and retained in-frame rearrangements with V and J assigned. These tables miss some clones; where compared with another copy, unresolved V genes account for less than half of the shortfall, and the remainder is unexplained. The V and J calls and clone size were taken over from that table, and D and trimming were inferred from the DNA. The sample includes 99,000 or so clones, with approximately 80% observed a single time. The ten largest make up about a sixth of the sample.

The germline V gene (reference sequence) sets CDR1 to GTSNPN and CDR2 to SVGIG. The CDR3 numbers 14 residues from cysteine through phenylalanine. Only the CDR3 portion is preserved as DNA: 42 bases, with reading frame beginning at the first base. At the junction V is shortened by 4 bases and J by 10 bases; bases outside the gene matches: 5. In the case of this clone: The antigen it recognizes is unknown. Nothing much larger sits one base from this clone, and base qualities are not available.

The sample consisted of PBMCs. This chain joins TRBV30 to TRBJ1-6; 12 bases in the junction line up with TRBD1. This TCR was sampled from a man aged 55 to 69 in good health and CMV-seropositive. CDR3 reads: CAWNSGTGGSPLHF. The nucleotide sequence reads TGTGCCTGGAATTCCGGGACAGGGGGCTCACCCCTCCACTTT.